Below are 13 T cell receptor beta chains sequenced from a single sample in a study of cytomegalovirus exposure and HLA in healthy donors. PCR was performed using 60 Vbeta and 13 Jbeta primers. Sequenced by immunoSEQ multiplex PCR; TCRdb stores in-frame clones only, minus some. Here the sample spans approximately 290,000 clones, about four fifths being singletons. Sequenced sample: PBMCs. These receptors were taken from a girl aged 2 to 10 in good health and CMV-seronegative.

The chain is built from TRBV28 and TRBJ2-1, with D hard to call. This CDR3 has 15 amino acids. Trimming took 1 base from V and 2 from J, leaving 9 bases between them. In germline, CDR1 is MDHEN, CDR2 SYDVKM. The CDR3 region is CASSLSSIPYNEQFF. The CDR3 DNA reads TGTGCCAGCAGTTTATCTAGTATCCCCTACAATGAGCAGTTCTTC. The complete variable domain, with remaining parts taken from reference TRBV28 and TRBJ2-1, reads DVKVTQSSRYLVKRTGEKVFLECVQDMDHENMFWYRQDPGLGLRLIYFSYDVKMKEKGDIPEGYSVSREKKERFSLILESASTNQTSMYLCASSLSSIPYNEQFFGPGTRLTVL.

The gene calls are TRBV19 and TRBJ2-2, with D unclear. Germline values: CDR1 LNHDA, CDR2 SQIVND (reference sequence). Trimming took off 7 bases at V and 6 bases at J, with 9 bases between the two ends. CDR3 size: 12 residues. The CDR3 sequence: CASTLGSGELFF. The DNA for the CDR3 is TGTGCCAGTACTCTAGGTTCCGGGGAGCTGTTTTTT.

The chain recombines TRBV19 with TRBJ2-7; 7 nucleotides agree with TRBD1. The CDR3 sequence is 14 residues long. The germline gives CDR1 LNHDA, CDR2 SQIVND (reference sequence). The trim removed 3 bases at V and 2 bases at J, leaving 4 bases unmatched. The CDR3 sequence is CASSIPDRTYEQYF. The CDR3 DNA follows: TGTGCCAGTAGTATCCCGGACAGGACCTACGAGCAGTACTTC.

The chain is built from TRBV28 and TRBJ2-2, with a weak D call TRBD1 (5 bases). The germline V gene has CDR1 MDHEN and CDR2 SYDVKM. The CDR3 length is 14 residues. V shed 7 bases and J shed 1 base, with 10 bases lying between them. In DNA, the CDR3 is TGTGCCAGCATCCCCGGACAGAACACCGGGGAGCTGTTTTTT. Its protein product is CASIPGQNTGELFF.

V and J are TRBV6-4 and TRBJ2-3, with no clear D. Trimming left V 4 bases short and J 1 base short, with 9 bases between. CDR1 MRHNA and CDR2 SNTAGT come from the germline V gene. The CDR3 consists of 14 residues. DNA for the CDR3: TGTGCCAGCAGTGTATTCGCGCGCACAGATACGCAGTATTTT. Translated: CASSVFARTDTQYF.

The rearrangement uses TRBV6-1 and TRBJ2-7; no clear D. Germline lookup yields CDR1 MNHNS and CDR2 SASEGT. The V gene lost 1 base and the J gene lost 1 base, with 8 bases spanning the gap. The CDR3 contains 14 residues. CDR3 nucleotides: TGTGCCAGCAGTGAAGGACTTTTATCCTACGAGCAGTACTTC. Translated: CASSEGLLSYEQYF.

CDR3 nucleotide sequence: TGTGCCACCAGCAACCGACAGGGCCTCACAGATACGCAGTATTTT. It codes for CATSNRQGLTDTQYF. The chain is built from TRBV15 and TRBJ2-3; 7 bases fit TRBD1. The CDR3 covers 15 residues. Trimming removed 4 bases from V and 2 bases from J; junction bases left unmatched: 6. Looked up from germline, CDR1 is LNHNV and CDR2 is YYDKDF (reference sequence).

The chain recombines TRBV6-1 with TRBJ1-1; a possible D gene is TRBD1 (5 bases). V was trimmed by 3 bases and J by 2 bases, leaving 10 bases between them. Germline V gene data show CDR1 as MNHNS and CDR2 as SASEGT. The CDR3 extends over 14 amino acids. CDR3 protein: CASSEDTPNTEAFF. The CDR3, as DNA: TGTGCCAGCAGTGAGGACACGCCAAACACTGAAGCTTTCTTT.

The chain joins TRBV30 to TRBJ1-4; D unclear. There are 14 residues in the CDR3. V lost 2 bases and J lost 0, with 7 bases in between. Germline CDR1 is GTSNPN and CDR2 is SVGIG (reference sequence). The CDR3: CAWSRGTTNEKLFF. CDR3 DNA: TGTGCCTGGAGTAGAGGGACAACTAATGAAAAACTGTTTTTT.

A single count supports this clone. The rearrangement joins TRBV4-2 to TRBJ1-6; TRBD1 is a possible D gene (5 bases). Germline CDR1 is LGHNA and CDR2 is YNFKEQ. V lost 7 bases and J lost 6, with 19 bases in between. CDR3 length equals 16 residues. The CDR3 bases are TGTGCCAGCAAGACAGCTCGACGCTTCTCTAATTCACCCCTCCACTTT. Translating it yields CASKTARRFSNSPLHF.

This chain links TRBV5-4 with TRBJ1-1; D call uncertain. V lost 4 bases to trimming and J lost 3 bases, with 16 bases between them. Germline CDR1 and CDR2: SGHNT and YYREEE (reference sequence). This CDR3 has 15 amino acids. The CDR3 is CASSPDTSPYTEAFF. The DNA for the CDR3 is TGTGCCAGCAGCCCTGACACCAGCCCTTACACTGAAGCTTTCTTT.

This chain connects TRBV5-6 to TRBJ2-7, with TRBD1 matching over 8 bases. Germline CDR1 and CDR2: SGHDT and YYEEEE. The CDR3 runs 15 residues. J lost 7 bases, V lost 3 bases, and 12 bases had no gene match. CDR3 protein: CASSSEGTGKIEQYF. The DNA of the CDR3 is TGTGCCAGCAGCTCGGAGGGGACAGGAAAAATAGAGCAGTACTTC.

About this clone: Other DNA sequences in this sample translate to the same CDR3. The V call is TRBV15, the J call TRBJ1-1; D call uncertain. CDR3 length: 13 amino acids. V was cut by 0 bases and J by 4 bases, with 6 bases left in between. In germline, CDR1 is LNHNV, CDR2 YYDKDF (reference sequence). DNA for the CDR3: TGTGCCACCAGCAGAGATCGGGGCACTGAAGCTTTCTTT. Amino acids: CATSRDRGTEAFF.